Given below is one TCR beta chain in context. Clones were sequenced by immunoSEQ multiplex PCR, and TCRdb holds only the in-frame ones, with some missing. Among about 100,000 clones, approximately 86% were seen once, and the ten largest hold roughly 2.7%. The data derive from a study of blood T cell repertoires in COVID-19. Residents of about 25 US areas, aged about 18 to 95 years, made up the participants. Cohort assignment relied on participant-reported clinical history. Symptom resolution, clearance, or two negative PCRs marked the recovered donors of Cohort 3. The TCR was taken from a woman in her forties or fifties who had recovered from COVID-19. Sequences were obtained from PBMCs or T cells enriched from blood (not recorded which).

The CDR3 loop is CASSADQQGNTEAFF. The CDR3 DNA follows: TGTGCCAGTAGTGCGGACCAACAGGGGAACACTGAAGCTTTCTTT. V gene TRBV19 combines with J gene TRBJ1-1; D might be TRBD1 (6 bases). Trimming pared 5 bases from V and 1 base from J, leaving 14 bases between. The CDR3 runs to 15 residues. Germline V gene data show CDR1 as LNHDA and CDR2 as SQIVND (reference sequence).